The clone carrying this T cell receptor beta chain occurred once. Its target is unknown. The record originates from a study of Ad26.COV2.S vaccination and SARS-CoV-2 variants. About the research overall: The vaccine Ad26.COV2.S was put into the muscle once, or twice with 56 days between. Findings of the study overall: Vaccinees reportedly had broad spike-specific CD8+ and CD4+ T cell responses.

Indicated treatment: around 19 received Ad26.COV2.S at low or high dose, single or two shots; several received placebo; per-sample allocation not given. Collection of the samples took place on day 63 after the first injection of vaccine or placebo. Sequencing was performed with immunoSEQ multiplex PCR; in TCRdb, only in-frame clones are kept and a portion is missing. The sample carries hundreds of thousands of clones, 80% to 90% recorded once. The CDR3 totals 11 residues. V was clipped by 8 bases and J by 9 bases, with 11 bases between them. Sequenced material: peripheral blood, taken in a trial of Ad26.COV2.S vaccine versus placebo. The receptor was derived from a person aged 18-60 years who received the Ad26.COV2.S COVID-19 vaccine or a placebo. The V call is TRBV12-3 or TRBV12-4, the J call TRBJ2-1; D call uncertain. This CDR3 reads CASRGSVEQFF. CDR3 sequence (DNA): TGTGCCAGCCGAGGTTCGGTTGAGCAGTTCTTC.